This record covers a single T cell receptor beta chain. This entry comes from a study of control samples from healthy donors and cancer patients. CDR1 LNHDA and CDR2 SQIVND come from the germline V gene (reference sequence). This CDR3 has 15 residues. Trimming took 5 bases from V and 4 from J; bases not matched to a gene: 9. Sequenced by immunoSEQ multiplex PCR; TCRdb stores in-frame clones only, minus some. Here the sample spans about 180,000 clones, around 91% being singletons. This clonotype was obtained from a woman aged 45-65 years in good health. Input material: blood. V gene TRBV19 combines with J gene TRBJ2-3; 7 nucleotides align to TRBD2. The CDR3 coding sequence is TGTGCCAGTAGTGGTATCCTAGCGGCTTCAGATACGCAGTATTTT. It is translated as CASSGILAASDTQYF.